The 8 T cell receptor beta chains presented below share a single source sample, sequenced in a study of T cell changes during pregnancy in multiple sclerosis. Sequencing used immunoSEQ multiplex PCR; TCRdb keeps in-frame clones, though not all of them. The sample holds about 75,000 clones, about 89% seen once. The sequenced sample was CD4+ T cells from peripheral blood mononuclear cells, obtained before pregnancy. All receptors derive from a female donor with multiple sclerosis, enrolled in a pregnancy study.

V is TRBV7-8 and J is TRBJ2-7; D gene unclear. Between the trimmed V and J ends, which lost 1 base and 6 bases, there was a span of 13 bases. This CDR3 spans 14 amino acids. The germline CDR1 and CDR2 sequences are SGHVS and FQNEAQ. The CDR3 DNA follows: TGTGCCAGCAGCTTAGGGAGAATGAGTGGCGAGCAGTACTTC. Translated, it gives CASSLGRMSGEQYF.

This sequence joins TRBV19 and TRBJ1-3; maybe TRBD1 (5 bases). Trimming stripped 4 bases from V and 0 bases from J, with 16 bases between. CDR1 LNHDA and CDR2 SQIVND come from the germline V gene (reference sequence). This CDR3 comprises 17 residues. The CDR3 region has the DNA TGTGCCAGTAGTACGTCGACAGTCAAAATCTCTGGAAACACCATATATTTT. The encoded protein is CASSTSTVKISGNTIYF.

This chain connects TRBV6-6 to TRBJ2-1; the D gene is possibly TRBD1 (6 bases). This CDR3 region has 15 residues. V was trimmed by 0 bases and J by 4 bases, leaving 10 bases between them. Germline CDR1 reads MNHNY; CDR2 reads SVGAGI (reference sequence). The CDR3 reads CASSYSAGTYNEQFF. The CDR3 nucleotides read TGTGCCAGCAGTTACTCGGCAGGGACATACAATGAGCAGTTCTTC.

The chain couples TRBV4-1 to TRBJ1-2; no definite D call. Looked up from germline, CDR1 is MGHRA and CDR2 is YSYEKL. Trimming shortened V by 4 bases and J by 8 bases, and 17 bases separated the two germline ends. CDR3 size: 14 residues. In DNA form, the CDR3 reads TGCGCCAGCAGCCCACCCATCCTGTCGGGGGGCTACACCTTC. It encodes CASSPPILSGGYTF.

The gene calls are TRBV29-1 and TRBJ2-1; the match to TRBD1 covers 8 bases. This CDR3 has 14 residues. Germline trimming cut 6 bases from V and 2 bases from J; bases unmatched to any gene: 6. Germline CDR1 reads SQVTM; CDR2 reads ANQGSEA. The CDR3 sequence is CSVTDRGTYNEQFF. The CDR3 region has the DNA TGCAGCGTAACCGACAGGGGAACCTACAATGAGCAGTTCTTC.

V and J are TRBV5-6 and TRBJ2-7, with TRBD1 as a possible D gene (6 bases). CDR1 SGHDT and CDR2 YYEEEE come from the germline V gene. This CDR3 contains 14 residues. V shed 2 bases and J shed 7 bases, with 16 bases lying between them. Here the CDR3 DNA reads TGTGCCAGCAGCTTTAGACAGGCCCGCTGGGAGCAGTACTTC. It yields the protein CASSFRQARWEQYF.

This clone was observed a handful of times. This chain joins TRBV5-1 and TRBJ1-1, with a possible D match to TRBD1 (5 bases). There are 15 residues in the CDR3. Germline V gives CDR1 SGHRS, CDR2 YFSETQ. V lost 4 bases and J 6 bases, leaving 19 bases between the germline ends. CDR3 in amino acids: CASSETEFRGAEAFF. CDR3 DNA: TGCGCCAGCAGCGAGACAGAGTTCCGTGGGGCTGAAGCTTTCTTT. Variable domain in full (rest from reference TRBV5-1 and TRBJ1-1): KAGVTQTPRYLIKTRGQQVTLSCSPISGHRSVSWYQQTPGQGLQFLFEYFSETQRNKGNFPGRFSGRQFSNSRSEMNVSTLELGDSALYLCASSETEFRGAEAFFGQGTRLTVV.

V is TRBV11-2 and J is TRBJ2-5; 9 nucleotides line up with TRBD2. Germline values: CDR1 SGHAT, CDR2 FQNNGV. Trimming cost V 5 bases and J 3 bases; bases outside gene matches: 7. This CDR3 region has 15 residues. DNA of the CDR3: TGTGCCAGCAGCGCTGCGGGGGGGCGGGAAGAGACCCAGTACTTC. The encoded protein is CASSAAGGREETQYF.